A selection of T cell receptor beta chains follows, all from one sample in a study of blood T cell repertoires in COVID-19. Clones were sequenced by immunoSEQ multiplex PCR, and TCRdb holds only the in-frame ones, with some missing. The sample carries about 140,000 clones, around nine tenths recorded once. The sample consisted of peripheral blood. The receptors were gathered from a woman aged 50 to 60 with active or convalescent COVID-19. Each CDR3 is given with its conserved first and last residue. A D gene is named only where the DNA matches it firmly. Part of the rows lack a size; the others show once, few, many or a class for expanded clones.

J,V,D,size,CDR3,DNA
TRBJ2-3,TRBV7-9,-,-,CASSFLVSTDTQYF,TGTGCCAGCAGCTTTCTAGTTAGCACAGATACGCAGTATTTT
TRBJ2-7,TRBV9,TRBD1,few,CASSPRTGVDEQYF,TGTGCCAGCAGCCCCCGGACAGGGGTCGACGAGCAGTACTTC
TRBJ2-1,TRBV7-2,-,-,CASSPREGGSSYNEQFF,TGTGCCAGCAGCCCTAGAGAGGGGGGGAGCTCCTACAATGAGCAGTTCTTC
TRBJ2-7,TRBV18,TRBD1,-,CASSPLVTGGLYEQYF,TGTGCCAGCTCACCACTGGTGACAGGGGGGCTTTACGAGCAGTACTTC
TRBJ1-4,TRBV7-9,TRBD1,-,CASSLSGQGMANEKLFF,TGTGCCAGCAGCTTATCGGGACAGGGGATGGCTAATGAAAAACTGTTTTTT
TRBJ2-5,TRBV14,-,-,CASSQGGTQYF,TGTGCCAGCAGCCAAGGCGGGACCCAGTACTTC
TRBJ2-3,TRBV7-9,-,few,CASSLSAATGDTQYF,TGTGCCAGCAGCCTGAGTGCGGCGACGGGGGATACGCAGTATTTT
TRBJ2-3,TRBV18,TRBD1,-,CASSPSTGGTDTQYF,TGTGCCAGCTCACCATCCACAGGGGGCACAGATACGCAGTATTTT
TRBJ2-1,TRBV7-9,TRBD1,-,CASSAGTGFNEQFF,TGTGCCAGCAGCGCCGGGACAGGATTCAATGAGCAGTTCTTC
TRBJ2-7,TRBV4-2,-,-,CASSHPRGELYEQYF,TGTGCCAGCAGCCATCCCAGGGGAGAGCTCTACGAGCAGTACTTC
TRBJ1-1,TRBV11-1,-,-,CASSLPVNTEAFF,TGTGCCAGCAGCTTACCGGTGAACACTGAAGCTTTCTTT